This T cell receptor (beta chain) was sequenced for a study of blood T cell repertoires in COVID-19. Profiled with immunoSEQ multiplex PCR; TCRdb holds only in-frame clones, not every one. The sample holds just over 350,000 clones; around 88% are singletons and the top ten take just over 7%. The specimen sequenced was peripheral blood. The TCR was taken from a woman aged 55-70 years with COVID-19, enrolled during active disease.

The CDR3 bases are TGTGCCAGTTCCAGGGAACCCTACAATGAGCAGTTCTTC. Protein: CASSREPYNEQFF. The V gene is TRBV6-6, the J gene TRBJ2-1, with a tentative D call TRBD1 (5 bases). This CDR3 region has 13 residues. Germline CDR1 is MNHNY and CDR2 is SVGAGI (reference sequence). The V and J ends lost 9 bases and 2 bases respectively, with 11 bases between them.